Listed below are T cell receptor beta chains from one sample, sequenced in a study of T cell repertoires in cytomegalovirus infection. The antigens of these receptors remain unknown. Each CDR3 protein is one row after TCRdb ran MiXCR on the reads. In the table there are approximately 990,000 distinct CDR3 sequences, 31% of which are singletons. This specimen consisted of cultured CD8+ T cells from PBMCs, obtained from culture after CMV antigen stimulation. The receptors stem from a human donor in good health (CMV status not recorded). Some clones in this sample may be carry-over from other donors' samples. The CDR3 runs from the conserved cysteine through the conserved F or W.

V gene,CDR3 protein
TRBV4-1,CASSQDIGTSGGAGYF
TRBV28,CASSLAHRAWETQYF
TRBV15,CATSRSGGRQETQYF
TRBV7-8,CASSSDGLGDEQYF
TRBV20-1,CSASPAGSCNEQFF
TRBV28,CASSLSIRGLNNQPQHF
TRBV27,CASSLSPYTEAFF
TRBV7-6,CASSPPTSGVEETQYF
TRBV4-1,CASSHNRGRSTDTQYF
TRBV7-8,CASIEHTSGGDNEQFF
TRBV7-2,CASSLYADNEKLFF
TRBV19,CASKRQNYGYTF
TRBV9,CASSPYLRERTDTQYF
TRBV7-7,CASSLWTADTQYF
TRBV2,CASSWTGTDEQYF
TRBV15,CATSRDGGGSSYEQYF
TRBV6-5,CASSGQGYPPNTQYF
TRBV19,CATETGYGTDTQYF
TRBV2,CASSVGGANEQYF
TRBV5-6,CASRRDRGYGYTF
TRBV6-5,CASSSDREDNQPQHF
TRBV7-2,CASSLVPVDEQFF
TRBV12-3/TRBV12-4,CATSRTGELFF
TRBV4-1,CASSPAGLAGTEQFF
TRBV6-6,CASQLDSTYEQYF
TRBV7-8,CASSLNLGITDTQYF
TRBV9,CASSPRTPALEQYF
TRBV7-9,CASSPLGAEAFF
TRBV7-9,CASSPGTGKRTGELFF
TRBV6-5,CASSSSIRKGSSYNEQFF
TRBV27,CASSPGRQFYGGYTF
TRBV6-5,CASSPGLSMETQYF
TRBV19,CASSSSGLAGGYNEQFF
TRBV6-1,CASSDPNDRSSYNEQFF
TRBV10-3,CAISESYEGAYYGYTF
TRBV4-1,CASSHGPIAGGDGYTF
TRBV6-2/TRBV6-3,CASSLQGLQGGTEAFF
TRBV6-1,CASSGFPPGQPQHF
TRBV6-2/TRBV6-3,CASSPPGHTSYNEQFF
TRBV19,CASGGPGQGFAYGYTF
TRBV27,CASSRAGAANQPQHF
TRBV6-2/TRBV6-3,CASRPQGKGYGYTF
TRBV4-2,CASSWGQEDNSPLHF
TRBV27,CASSTGGSGAEAFF
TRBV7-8,CASSLAGGRSNEKLFF
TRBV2,CASPRSGNYGYTF
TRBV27,CASSLSTGIEAFF
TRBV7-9,CASRGDLYNEQFF
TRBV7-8,CASSQSKSDIQYF
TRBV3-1,CASSHLQQIYNEQFF
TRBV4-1,CASSQDRAFVGELFF